This T cell receptor beta chain was identified in a study of T cells in Graves' hyperthyroidism and ophthalmopathy (dated by TCRdb to 2018 to 2020). Notes on the research overall: Peripheral blood was collected at initial diagnosis, before any treatment. The 90 to 100 discovery patients were randomly divided into training and test sets at a 7:3 ratio. To identify TCR V-J signatures that set the groups apart, the researchers used a discovery cohort of 100 patients, made up of approximately 43 with Graves' ophthalmopathy and 57 with stable Graves' hyperthyroidism. TCR Vbeta CDR3 sequencing of 130 to 150 peripheral blood samples (under 45 ophthalmopathy, about 75 hyperthyroidism and roughly 17 progressor patients) is reported in the paper. In addition, the study compared T-cell repertoires in thyroid tissue and in blood from several Graves' hyperthyroidism patients. Whether ophthalmopathy could be predicted prospectively was tested in an independent validation cohort made up of about 18 hyperthyroidism patients plus 17 patients who later progressed to ophthalmopathy. After blood sampling, hyperthyroidism patients were treated with methimazole at a starting dose of 30 mg daily, and ophthalmopathy patients were treated with high-dose intravenous methylprednisolone. The investigation overall reported the following: In validation, the model predicted progression to ophthalmopathy with about 71% sensitivity and roughly 75% specificity, a median of about 6 months before onset. A 13 V-J signature model separated ophthalmopathy from stable hyperthyroidism, with approximately 86% sensitivity and roughly 84% specificity in cross-validation and 80%/75% in testing. No statistical method was used to set the sample size in advance, and investigators knew the group allocation. Most expanded thyroid clonotypes (frequency above 0.001) were also found in blood, which suggests that blood repertoires may mirror thyroid immune responses.

The TCR beta CDR3 regions were amplified from the RNA transcripts. A first-round RT-PCR of the TCR CDR3 used the HTBI primer set with the Qiagen OneStep RT-PCR kit. Libraries were constructed in a second round of multiplex PCR, after which size selection and purification were carried out. Libraries were sequenced paired-end with 100 bp reads on an Illumina HiSeq2000. As for the original processing: SOAPnuke was used to process the raw data, removing reads that contained adapters or uncalled bases, had a mean Phred below 15, or lacked an exact match to the constant primer or identifier. COPE v1.2.5 was used to merge the high-quality paired reads, and each unique nucleotide sequence was defined as a clonotype. MiTCR v1.1 was used to align the clonotypes against IMGT TRBV, TRBD and TRBJ reference segments. The analysis included only V-J combinations with a frequency above 0.0001, which together covered around 99% of the repertoires. A TCS score was defined as the ratio of F50 (clonal expansion) to E x V (chaos), with BLOSUM62-based TCRdist applied between CDR3 peptides within each V-J. Welch's t-statistics and random forest reduced around 520 V-J features to 10 to 15, which were used in a naive Bayes classifier (R e1071). The raw public data were reprocessed by TCRdb itself: fastp quality trimming at Q25, MiXCR clonotype calling, in-frame beta chains only. One record per CDR3 amino acid sequence lists the most common genes and DNA. The V and J calls here are based on TCRdb, not the publication. Within this sample are 250,000 or so distinct CDR3 sequences, with 13% to 15% of them counted one time only. Roughly 31% of the sample comes from the top ten.

This clonotype was recorded many times. Its antigen is not yet known. Base qualities were left out, and no much larger clone turns up one base away. Hyperthyroidism patients were newly diagnosed, had a disease duration of under 2 months, and were aged 18 to 65 years. Any patient with an uncontrolled infection, another autoimmune disease, pregnancy or lactation was excluded. Diagnoses were based on clinical symptoms, serum thyroxine and TRAb, thyroid ultrasound and orbital computed tomography. Blood from progressor patients was collected at the time of first diagnosis with hyperthyroidism, before any ophthalmopathy symptoms had appeared. PBMCs were separated from roughly 9.3 ml of fresh peripheral blood using Ficoll-Paque density gradient centrifugation. Progressor patients were initially diagnosed with Graves' hyperthyroidism and developed ophthalmopathy during follow-up. Trizol reagent was used to extract total RNA, and RNA quality was then checked on an Agilent 2100 Bioanalyzer.

Trimming removed 0 bases from V and 5 bases from J, leaving 14 bases between the germline ends. There are 15 amino acids in the CDR3, from cysteine to phenylalanine inclusive. The entry retains the CDR3 DNA only, 45 bases that are in frame from base 1. CDR1 MNHEY and CDR2 SMNVEV are derived from the germline V gene (reference sequence). Sequences were obtained from blood. The TCR was taken from a woman aged 50 to 60 with Graves' hyperthyroidism that later progressed to Graves' ophthalmopathy. The V and J genes are TRBV27 and TRBJ2-7; the D segment could be TRBD1, given 5 matching bases. The DNA reads TGTGCCAGCAGTTTATCAACAGGCCCTTTGGACGAGCAGTACTTC. This yields the protein CASSLSTGPLDEQYF.